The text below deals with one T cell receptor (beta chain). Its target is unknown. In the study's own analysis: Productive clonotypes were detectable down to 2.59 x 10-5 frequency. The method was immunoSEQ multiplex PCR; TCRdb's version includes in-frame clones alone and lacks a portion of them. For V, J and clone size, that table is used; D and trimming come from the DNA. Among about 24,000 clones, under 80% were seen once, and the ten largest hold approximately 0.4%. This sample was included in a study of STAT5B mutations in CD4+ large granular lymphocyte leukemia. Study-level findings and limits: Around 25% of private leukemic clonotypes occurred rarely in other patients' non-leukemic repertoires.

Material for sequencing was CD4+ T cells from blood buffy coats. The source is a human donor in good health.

For the CDR3, the DNA is TGTGCCAGCTCAAGGGGAATAGCGGGAATGGGCGAGCAGTACTTC. Translated: CASSRGIAGMGEQYF. This chain connects TRBV18 to TRBJ2-7; the match to TRBD2 covers 8 bases. The trim removed 5 bases at V and 6 bases at J, leaving 12 bases unmatched. Germline-derived CDR1 and CDR2 are KGHSH and LQKENI. The CDR3 extends over 15 amino acids.